This entry features one TCR beta chain sequence. Its antigen is unidentified. This specimen belongs to a study of beta chain features in type 1 diabetes. Study summary: All samples combined gave roughly 110,000,000 sorted cells for examination.

Expressed TCRB transcripts were sequenced, since all the RNA that had been isolated was reverse transcribed. Profiling relied on immunoSEQ multiplex PCR, and the TCRdb table lists in-frame clones only, not all of them. Altogether some 700,000 clones are present, around an eighth being singletons, with the ten largest covering less than 0.025%. The CDR3 totals 12 residues. Trimming pared 0 bases from V and 13 bases from J, leaving 7 bases between. From germline, CDR1 is MNHEY and CDR2 SVGAGI. Study-wide results and caveats: Shorter TCRB CDR3s, moderately but significantly so, were found in Type 1 diabetes patients in all four CD4+ subsets. Any HLA type influence on TCRB rearrangement was left unresolved here.

The V gene is TRBV6-5, the J gene TRBJ1-6; D is unclear. Sequenced material: naive CD4+ T cells from blood. The TCR originated in a man between 18 and 29 years old with type 1 diabetes. CDR3 nucleotide sequence: TGTGCCAGCAGTTACTCGGGCGACCCCCTCCACTTT. Translating gives CASSYSGDPLHF.